These 32 T cell receptor beta chains share one sample of origin, sequenced in a study of T cells in localized non-small cell lung cancer. Clones were read by immunoSEQ multiplex PCR, and TCRdb kept only the in-frame ones, dropping some. Among over 10,000 clones listed, roughly 84% were seen once. The source was peripheral blood, collected before any cancer treatment. The receptors come from a male donor at least 60 years old with stage I lung adenocarcinoma.

A few counts support this clone. The chain is built from TRBV5-1 and TRBJ1-6; D call uncertain. Germline CDR1 is SGHRS and CDR2 is YFSETQ. The CDR3 runs 12 residues. V was clipped by 4 bases and J by 9 bases, with 8 bases between them. This CDR3 reads CASSPVGSPLHF. The CDR3, as DNA: TGCGCCAGCAGCCCAGTGGGTTCACCCCTCCACTTT.

This sequence joins TRBV18 and TRBJ2-1; TRBD1 is a possible D gene (5 bases). Trimming cost V 3 bases and J 5 bases, with 17 bases left between them. Germline loops: CDR1 KGHSH, CDR2 LQKENI. The CDR3 runs to 16 residues. The CDR3 loop reads CASSPYPTGKDNEQFF. CDR3 coding DNA: TGTGCCAGCTCACCGTACCCCACAGGCAAAGACAATGAGCAGTTCTTC.

Worth noting for this clone: This CDR3 is also generated by other DNA sequences in the sample. This sequence joins TRBV6-5 and TRBJ2-7; D ambiguous. CDR3 length equals 12 residues. Deletions cut 2 bases from V and 5 bases from J, with 7 bases between. CDR1 and CDR2 (germline): MNHEY, SVGAGI. The CDR3 protein is CASSYSGHEQYF. The CDR3 DNA is TGTGCCAGCAGTTACAGTGGCCACGAGCAGTACTTC.

This rearrangement joins TRBV7-2 to TRBJ1-1; D is unclear. This CDR3 is built from 13 residues. Between the trimmed V and J ends, which lost 6 bases and 4 bases, there was a span of 12 bases. The germline V gene has CDR1 SGHTA and CDR2 FQGNSA. CDR3 sequence reads: CASSYFPGTEAFF. The CDR3 coding sequence is TGTGCCAGCAGTTATTTCCCGGGCACTGAAGCTTTCTTT.

The chain is built from TRBV28 and TRBJ2-5; D call uncertain. Trimming shortened V by 5 bases and J by 3 bases, and 7 bases separated the two germline ends. This CDR3 contains 12 residues. Germline V gene lookup returns CDR1 MDHEN and CDR2 SYDVKM. As DNA, the CDR3 is TGTGCCAGCAGTACCATCGAAGAGACCCAGTACTTC. Translating gives CASSTIEETQYF. Together with reference TRBV28 and TRBJ2-5, the CDR3 gives the full variable domain: DVKVTQSSRYLVKRTGEKVFLECVQDMDHENMFWYRQDPGLGLRLIYFSYDVKMKEKGDIPEGYSVSREKKERFSLILESASTNQTSMYLCASSTIEETQYFGPGTRLLVL.

V is TRBV18 and J is TRBJ1-4, with 7 positions matching TRBD1. Germline V gene lookup returns CDR1 KGHSH and CDR2 LQKENI. This CDR3 spans 16 amino acids. The junction had 7 bases not matched to a gene; V was cut back by 3 bases and J by 3 bases. CDR3 DNA: TGTGCCAGCTCACCTTCAACCGGGACAGCTAATGAAAAACTGTTTTTT. Translated, it gives CASSPSTGTANEKLFF.

The DNA of the CDR3 is TGTGCCAGCCAACCCCCTAGCGGGGGGGCTAGCCGTCTGTTCTTC. It is translated as CASQPPSGGASRLFF. V is TRBV2 and J is TRBJ2-1; 12 bases match TRBD2. V shed 8 bases and J 15 bases; nucleotides not matched to a gene: 17. Germline V gene sequence: CDR1 SNHLY, CDR2 FYNNEI. The CDR3 consists of 15 residues.

The chain employs TRBV19 and TRBJ1-1; TRBD1 might be the D (5 bases). The CDR3 totals 14 residues. Looked up from germline, CDR1 is LNHDA and CDR2 is SQIVND (reference sequence). Trimming left V 8 bases short and J 1 base short, with 14 bases between. The CDR3: CASEQGDRNTEAFF. The DNA of the CDR3 is TGTGCCAGTGAACAAGGAGACAGGAACACTGAAGCTTTCTTT.

The genes are TRBV7-2 and TRBJ1-1; D remains ambiguous. The V end was cut by 6 bases, the J end by 1 base, with 9 bases between. Germline V gene data show CDR1 as SGHTA and CDR2 as FQGNSA. The CDR3 runs 13 residues. The CDR3 nucleotides are TGTGCCAGCAGACTTACGTCGAACACTGAAGCTTTCTTT. This sequence encodes CASRLTSNTEAFF.

This clone showed up just once. The chain couples TRBV11-2 to TRBJ2-2; 13 bases align to TRBD2. J lost 0 bases, V lost 3 bases, and 7 bases had no gene match. The CDR3 runs to 19 residues. CDR1 and CDR2 (germline): SGHAT, FQNNGV. CDR3 region: CASSFGLAGAQTNTGELFF. Here the CDR3 DNA reads TGTGCCAGCAGCTTCGGACTAGCGGGGGCACAAACGAACACCGGGGAGCTGTTTTTT.

The chain recombines TRBV5-6 with TRBJ2-3; D possibly corresponds to TRBD2 (7 bases). V was shortened by 7 bases and J by 4 bases, with 13 bases between the two germline ends. This CDR3 has 13 residues. Germline V gene sequence: CDR1 SGHDT, CDR2 YYEEEE. CDR3: CASGGGEADTQYF. The CDR3 DNA reads TGTGCCAGCGGGGGGGGCGAGGCAGATACGCAGTATTTT.

The V and J genes are TRBV5-1 and TRBJ2-7; tentative D call: TRBD1 (6 bases). The V end lost 5 bases, the J end lost 3 bases, and 21 bases lay between the germline ends. The CDR3 has 16 amino acids. The germline V gene encodes CDR1 SGHRS and CDR2 YFSETQ. The CDR3 here is CASRQTSGTFGYEQYF. CDR3 coding DNA: TGCGCCAGCAGACAAACTTCCGGGACATTTGGCTACGAGCAGTACTTC. The complete variable domain, with remaining parts taken from reference TRBV5-1 and TRBJ2-7, reads KAGVTQTPRYLIKTRGQQVTLSCSPISGHRSVSWYQQTPGQGLQFLFEYFSETQRNKGNFPGRFSGRQFSNSRSEMNVSTLELGDSALYLCASRQTSGTFGYEQYFGPGTRLTVT.

The chain recombines TRBV6-6 with TRBJ1-3, with a weak D call TRBD1 (5 bases). Trimming took 4 bases from V and 0 from J, leaving 10 bases between them. There are 15 residues in the CDR3. Germline assignment: CDR1 MNHNY and CDR2 SVGAGI (reference sequence). The CDR3 loop is CASSFGGSSGNTIYF. The CDR3 DNA reads as TGTGCCAGCAGTTTCGGGGGGAGCTCTGGAAACACCATATATTTT.

This clone appeared a single time. The rearrangement uses TRBV5-1 and TRBJ2-3; D call uncertain. This CDR3 spans 13 amino acids. Germline values: CDR1 SGHRS, CDR2 YFSETQ. The V and J ends lost 5 bases and 1 base respectively, with 8 bases between them. Here the CDR3 reads CASSREGTDTQYF. CDR3 in DNA: TGCGCCAGCAGTCGCGAGGGCACAGATACGCAGTATTTT.

The chain is built from TRBV15 and TRBJ2-6; 10 bases are a match to TRBD1. Trimming at V came to 5 bases and at J to 3 bases, leaving 4 bases not matched to a gene. The CDR3 covers 16 residues. The germline gives CDR1 LNHNV, CDR2 YYDKDF (reference sequence). CDR3 DNA sequence: TGTGCCACCAGCCGGGACAGGGGTTATGGGGCCAACGTCCTGACTTTC. It translates to CATSRDRGYGANVLTF.

This clone was observed a single time. The V call is TRBV6-5, the J call TRBJ1-2; D gene unclear. CDR3 length equals 14 residues. Trimming stripped 0 bases from V and 1 base from J, with 6 bases between. The germline V gene encodes CDR1 MNHEY and CDR2 SVGAGI. The CDR3 loop is CASSYSDFNYGYTF. CDR3 sequence (DNA): TGTGCCAGCAGTTACTCGGACTTTAACTATGGCTACACCTTC.

The chain joins TRBV30 to TRBJ1-1, with D possibly TRBD1 on 5 matching bases. The CDR3 covers 12 residues. Germline CDR1 and CDR2: GTSNPN and SVGIG (reference sequence). Trimming shortened V by 3 bases and J by 4 bases, and 9 bases separated the two germline ends. The CDR3 DNA is TGTGCCTGGAGGGGGAGGGGCACTGAAGCTTTCTTT. Translating it yields CAWRGRGTEAFF. Supplemented by reference TRBV30 and TRBJ1-1, the full variable domain reads SQTIHQWPATLVQPVGSPLSLECTVEGTSNPNLYWYRQAAGRGLQLLFYSVGIGQISSEVPQNLSASRPQDRQFILSSKKLLLSDSGFYLCAWRGRGTEAFFGQGTRLTVV.

This chain uses TRBV14 with TRBJ2-4; no firm D call. The V gene's germline CDR1 is SGHDN and CDR2 FVKESK. Trimming pared 0 bases from V and 14 bases from J, leaving 17 bases between. This CDR3 is 14 amino acids long. CDR3 loop: CASSQEVSGRVKYF. The CDR3 DNA follows: TGTGCCAGCAGCCAAGAGGTATCCGGGCGTGTGAAGTACTTC.

The rearrangement links TRBV19 to TRBJ2-2, with TRBD2 as a possible D gene (5 bases). From germline, CDR1 is LNHDA and CDR2 SQIVND (reference sequence). The CDR3 is 13 residues long. V dropped 6 bases and J dropped 6 bases, with 11 bases sitting between them. CDR3 residues: CASRWGAPGELFF. CDR3 in DNA: TGTGCCAGTAGGTGGGGAGCACCCGGGGAGCTGTTTTTT.

V gene TRBV6-1 combines with J gene TRBJ2-7; a possible D gene is TRBD1 (6 bases). Trimming pared 5 bases from V and 4 bases from J, leaving 18 bases between. The CDR3 runs to 15 residues. CDR1 is MNHNS, CDR2 SASEGT, per germline. CDR3: CASSTQGQMPYEQYF. CDR3 DNA: TGTGCCAGCAGTACCCAGGGACAAATGCCATACGAGCAGTACTTC.

This chain joins TRBV29-1 and TRBJ2-3, with 8 positions matching TRBD2. The ends lost 4 bases at V and 2 bases at J; junction bases unmatched: 5. Germline loops: CDR1 SQVTM, CDR2 ANQGSEA. The CDR3 is 14 residues long. Here the CDR3 reads CSVARGGNTDTQYF. The DNA of the CDR3 is TGCAGCGTTGCCCGGGGGGGGAACACAGATACGCAGTATTTT.

This clone counts as medium-sized. This chain connects TRBV4-2 to TRBJ2-7; D gene unclear. Trimming shortened V by 4 bases and J by 2 bases, and 12 bases separated the two germline ends. In germline, CDR1 is LGHNA, CDR2 YNFKEQ. The CDR3 extends over 14 amino acids. The CDR3 DNA follows: TGTGCCAGCAGCCCGATGGGGATAGCCTACGAGCAGTACTTC. Protein product: CASSPMGIAYEQYF.

This clone appeared a single time. The chain couples TRBV19 to TRBJ1-5; D not resolved. This CDR3 region has 14 residues. Trimming removed 1 base at V and 6 bases at J, with 10 bases between. The germline CDR1 and CDR2 sequences are LNHDA and SQIVND (reference sequence). CDR3 amino acids: CASSIGAEGQPQHF. The CDR3 nucleotides read TGTGCCAGTAGTATAGGGGCAGAGGGTCAGCCCCAGCATTTT.

The CDR3 loop is CASSQGPSPNEKLFF. The DNA for the CDR3 is TGCGCCAGCAGCCAAGGGCCCAGTCCGAATGAAAAACTGTTTTTT. The rearrangement links TRBV4-3 to TRBJ1-4; D gene ambiguous. The CDR3 loop spans 15 amino acids. CDR1 LGHNA and CDR2 YSLEER come from the germline V gene. Trimming cost V 1 base and J 5 bases, with 11 bases left between them.

The genes are TRBV18 and TRBJ1-4; tentative D call: TRBD1 (6 bases). There are 15 residues in the CDR3. Trimming cost V 3 bases and J 7 bases, with 15 bases left between them. Looked up from germline, CDR1 is KGHSH and CDR2 is LQKENI. The CDR3 reads CASSPRTARGEKLFF. CDR3 sequence (DNA): TGTGCCAGCTCACCCCGGACAGCTCGTGGTGAAAAACTGTTTTTT.

The chain is built from TRBV19 and TRBJ1-1; unclear D gene. V lost 1 base and J lost 4, with 13 bases in between. The CDR3 contains 15 residues. Germline CDR1 reads LNHDA; CDR2 reads SQIVND (reference sequence). CDR3 nucleotides: TGTGCCAGTAGTATAGCGGTTCAGGTCCCCACTGAAGCTTTCTTT. This sequence encodes CASSIAVQVPTEAFF.

This clone occurred once. The rearrangement uses TRBV4-3 and TRBJ2-5, with 7 bases matching TRBD1. The germline gives CDR1 LGHNA, CDR2 YSLEER. Losses at the gene ends were 3 bases for V and 0 bases for J; bases not matched to a gene: 4. The CDR3 extends over 15 amino acids. The CDR3 reads CASSQQGTDQETQYF. CDR3 nucleotides: TGCGCCAGCAGCCAGCAGGGGACAGACCAAGAGACCCAGTACTTC.

The CDR3 loop is CSVEGGARDRIQYF. In nucleotides, the CDR3 is TGCAGCGTTGAGGGTGGAGCTAGGGACAGGATTCAGTACTTC. The gene calls are TRBV29-1 and TRBJ2-4; the match to TRBD1 covers 8 bases. Germline-derived CDR1 and CDR2 are SQVTM and ANQGSEA. The CDR3 consists of 14 residues. V was clipped by 3 bases and J by 10 bases; unmatched bases: 11.

This clone was seen only once. CDR3: CASSLSSADTQYF. In nucleotides, the CDR3 is TGTGCCAGCAGCTTATCCTCCGCAGATACGCAGTATTTT. The chain links TRBV11-2 to TRBJ2-3; D is uncertain. The CDR3 has 13 amino acids. V dropped 2 bases and J dropped 4 bases, with 7 bases sitting between them. Germline CDR1 SGHAT, CDR2 FQNNGV.

This sequence joins TRBV6-5 and TRBJ1-4; a possible D gene is TRBD1 (5 bases). Trimming stripped 5 bases from V and 6 bases from J, with 10 bases between. The CDR3 extends over 13 amino acids. Germline CDR1 reads MNHEY; CDR2 reads SVGAGI. The CDR3 DNA sequence: TGTGCCAGCAGTCAGCCGGGGGATGAAAAACTGTTTTTT. It codes for CASSQPGDEKLFF.

V is TRBV7-8 and J is TRBJ2-5; the match to TRBD1 covers 11 bases. Trimming removed 3 bases from V and 4 bases from J; junction bases left unmatched: 4. Germline V gene lookup returns CDR1 SGHVS and CDR2 FQNEAQ. The CDR3 contains 15 residues. CDR3 nucleotide sequence: TGTGCCAGCAGCTTTTCCGGGACAGGGGGAGAGACCCAGTACTTC. This encodes CASSFSGTGGETQYF.

The V gene is TRBV11-2, the J gene TRBJ2-3; no reliable D call. Germline V lookup: CDR1 SGHAT, CDR2 FQNNGV. This CDR3 has 11 residues. Trimming stripped 2 bases from V and 3 bases from J, with 0 bases between. CDR3 DNA: TGTGCCAGCAGCTTAACAGATACGCAGTATTTT. It encodes CASSLTDTQYF.